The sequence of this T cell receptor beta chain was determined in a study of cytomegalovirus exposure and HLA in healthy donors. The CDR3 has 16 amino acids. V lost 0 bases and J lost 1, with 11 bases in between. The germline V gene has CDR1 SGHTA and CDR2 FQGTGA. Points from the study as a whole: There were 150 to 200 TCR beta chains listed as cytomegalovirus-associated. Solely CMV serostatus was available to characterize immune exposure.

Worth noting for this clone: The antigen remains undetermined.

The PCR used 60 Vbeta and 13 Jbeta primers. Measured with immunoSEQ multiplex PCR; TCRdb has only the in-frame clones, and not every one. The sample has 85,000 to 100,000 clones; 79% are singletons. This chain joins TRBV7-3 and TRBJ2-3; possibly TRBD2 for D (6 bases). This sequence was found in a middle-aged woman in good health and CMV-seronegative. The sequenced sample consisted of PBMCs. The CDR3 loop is CASSLTPGGGTDTQYF. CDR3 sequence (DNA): TGTGCCAGCAGCTTAACTCCCGGCGGGGGCACAGATACGCAGTATTTT.